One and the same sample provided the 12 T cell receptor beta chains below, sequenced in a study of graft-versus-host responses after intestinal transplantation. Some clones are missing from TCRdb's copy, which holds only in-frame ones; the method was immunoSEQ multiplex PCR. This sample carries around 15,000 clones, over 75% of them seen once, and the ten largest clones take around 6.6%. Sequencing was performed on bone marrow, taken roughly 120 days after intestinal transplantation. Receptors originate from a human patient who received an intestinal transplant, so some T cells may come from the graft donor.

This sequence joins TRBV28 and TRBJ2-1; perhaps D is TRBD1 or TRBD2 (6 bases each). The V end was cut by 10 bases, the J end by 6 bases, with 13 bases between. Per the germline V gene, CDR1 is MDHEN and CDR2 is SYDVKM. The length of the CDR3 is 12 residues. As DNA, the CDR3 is TGTGCCACCCTTGAGGGGGGCAATGAGCAGTTCTTC. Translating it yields CATLEGGNEQFF.

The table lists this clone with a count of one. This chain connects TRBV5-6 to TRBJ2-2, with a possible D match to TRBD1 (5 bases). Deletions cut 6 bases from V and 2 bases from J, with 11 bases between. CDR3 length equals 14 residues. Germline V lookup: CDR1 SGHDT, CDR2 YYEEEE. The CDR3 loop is CASTLGDNTGELFF. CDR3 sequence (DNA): TGTGCCAGCACCCTAGGGGATAACACCGGGGAGCTGTTTTTT.

The CDR3 nucleotides are TGTGCCAGCAGCCGACAGAACACCGGGGAGCTGTTTTTT. Protein: CASSRQNTGELFF. This rearrangement joins TRBV5-5 to TRBJ2-2; D is uncertain. Germline CDR1 SGHKS, CDR2 YYEKEE (reference sequence). The CDR3 totals 13 residues. The V gene lost 4 bases and the J gene lost 1 base, with 5 bases spanning the gap.

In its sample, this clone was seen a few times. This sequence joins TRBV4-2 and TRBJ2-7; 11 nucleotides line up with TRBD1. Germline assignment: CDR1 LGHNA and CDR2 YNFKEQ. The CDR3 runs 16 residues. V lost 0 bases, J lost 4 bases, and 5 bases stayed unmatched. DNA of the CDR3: TGTGCCAGCAGCCAAGAATCCGGGACAGGGGGATACGAGCAGTACTTC. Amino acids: CASSQESGTGGYEQYF.

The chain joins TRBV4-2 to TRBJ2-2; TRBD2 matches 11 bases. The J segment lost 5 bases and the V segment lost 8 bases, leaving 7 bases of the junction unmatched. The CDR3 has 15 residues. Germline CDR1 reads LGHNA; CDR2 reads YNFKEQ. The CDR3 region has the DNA TGTGCCAGCGCTCCGACTAGCGGGAAGACCGGGGAGCTGTTTTTT. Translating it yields CASAPTSGKTGELFF.

DNA for the CDR3: TGTGCCAGCAGTGACTCGATCGCGGGAGGGCCGGGTACGCAGTATTTT. It is translated as CASSDSIAGGPGTQYF. V and J are TRBV6-4 and TRBJ2-3; TRBD2 aligns across 9 bases. CDR1 and CDR2 (germline): MRHNA, SNTAGT. V lost 0 bases to trimming and J lost 8 bases; unmatched junction nucleotides: 9. This CDR3 is built from 16 residues.

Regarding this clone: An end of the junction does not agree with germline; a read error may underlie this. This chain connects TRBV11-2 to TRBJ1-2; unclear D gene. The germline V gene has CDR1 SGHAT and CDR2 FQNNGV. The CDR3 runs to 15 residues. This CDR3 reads CASSLDPALPEGTAF. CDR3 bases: TGTGCCAGCAGCTTAGACCCAGCCCTACCGGAGGGTACGGCCTTC.

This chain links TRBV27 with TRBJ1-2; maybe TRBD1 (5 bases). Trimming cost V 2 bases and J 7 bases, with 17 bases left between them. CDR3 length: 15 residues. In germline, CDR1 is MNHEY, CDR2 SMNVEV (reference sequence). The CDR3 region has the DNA TGTGCCAGCAGTTTAAGGGCGAGCAGGGAAGGTGGCTACACCTTC. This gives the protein CASSLRASREGGYTF.

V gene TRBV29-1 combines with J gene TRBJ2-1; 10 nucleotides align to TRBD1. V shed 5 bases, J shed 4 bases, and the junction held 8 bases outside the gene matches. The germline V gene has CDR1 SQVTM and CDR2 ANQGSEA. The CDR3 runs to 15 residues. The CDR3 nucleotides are TGCAGCGTTTCATCCGGGACAGGGGTATACAATGAGCAGTTCTTC. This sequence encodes CSVSSGTGVYNEQFF.

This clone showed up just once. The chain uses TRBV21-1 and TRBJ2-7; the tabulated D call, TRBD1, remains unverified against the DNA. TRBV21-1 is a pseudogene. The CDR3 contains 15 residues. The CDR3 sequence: CASSPGTGCLYEQYF. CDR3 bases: TGTGCCAGCAGCCCCGGGACAGGATGTCTCTACGAGCAGTACTTC.

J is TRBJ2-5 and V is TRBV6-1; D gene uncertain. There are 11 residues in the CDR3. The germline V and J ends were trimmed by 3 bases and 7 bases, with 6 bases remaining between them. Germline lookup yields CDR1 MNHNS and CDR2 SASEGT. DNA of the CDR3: TGTGCCAGCAGTGACGTCGGGACCCAGTACTTC. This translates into CASSDVGTQYF.

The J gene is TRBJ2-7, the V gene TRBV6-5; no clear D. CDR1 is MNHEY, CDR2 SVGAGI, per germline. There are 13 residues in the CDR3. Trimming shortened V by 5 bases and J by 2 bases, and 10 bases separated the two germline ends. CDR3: CASSATGTYEQYF. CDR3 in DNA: TGTGCCAGCAGTGCTACCGGTACCTACGAGCAGTACTTC.